This T cell receptor (beta chain) was captured in a study of T cells in localized non-small cell lung cancer. TCRdb keeps only in-frame clones here, not all; method: immunoSEQ multiplex PCR. The sample records approximately 28,000 clones, 88% being singletons. CDR1 and CDR2 (germline): ENHRY, SYGVKD. This CDR3 contains 18 residues. V shed 2 bases and J shed 0 bases, with 14 bases lying between them. The chain links TRBV10-3 to TRBJ2-6; the D is unclear. This TCR was recovered from a woman aged 35-75 years with stage III lung adenocarcinoma. The input for sequencing was peripheral blood mononuclear cells, taken before any cancer treatment. The CDR3 spells CAISEQRSYRSGANVLTF. CDR3 nucleotides: TGTGCCATCAGTGAGCAAAGGTCCTACCGCTCTGGGGCCAACGTCCTGACTTTC.